One sample yielded the 11 T cell receptor beta chains listed below, sequenced in a study of blood T cell repertoires in COVID-19. Sequencing was performed with immunoSEQ multiplex PCR; in TCRdb, only in-frame clones are kept and a portion is missing. Of about 120,000 clones listed, roughly 83% are singletons. Sequencing was done on a sample of peripheral blood. These TCRs come from a man younger than 45 with acute or convalescent COVID-19.

The gene calls are TRBV6-5 and TRBJ2-2, with D perhaps TRBD1 (7 bases). Between the trimmed V and J ends, which lost 6 bases and 7 bases, there was a span of 12 bases. This CDR3 has 13 residues. Germline lookup yields CDR1 MNHEY and CDR2 SVGAGI. The CDR3 nucleotides read TGTGCCAGCAGCAGGGGGGTGAACGGGGAGCTGTTTTTT. Its translation: CASSRGVNGELFF.

The chain carries TRBV9 and TRBJ1-6, with D possibly TRBD1 on 5 matching bases. Trimming stripped 4 bases from V and 10 bases from J, with 15 bases between. Germline-derived CDR1 and CDR2 are SGDLS and YYNGEE. CDR3 length: 14 amino acids. The CDR3 protein is CASSSLGGDSPLHF. The CDR3 DNA follows: TGTGCCAGCAGCTCCTTGGGGGGGGACTCACCCCTCCACTTT.

The chain uses TRBV18 and TRBJ2-2; possibly TRBD2 for D (6 bases). The ends were cut back, 0 bases at V and 6 bases at J, with 11 bases in the middle. Germline CDR1 reads KGHSH; CDR2 reads LQKENI. This CDR3 has 15 residues. The CDR3 coding sequence is TGTGCCAGCTCACCACCGGGAGGTGGGGCCGGGGAGCTGTTTTTT. This encodes CASSPPGGGAGELFF.

This rearrangement joins TRBV7-2 to TRBJ2-5; weak D call: TRBD1 (6 bases). V lost 7 bases and J lost 5, with 11 bases in between. Looked up from germline, CDR1 is SGHTA and CDR2 is FQGNSA. This CDR3 contains 12 residues. The CDR3 DNA follows: TGTGCCAGCACCCAGGGGCGGGAGACCCAGTACTTC. Amino acids: CASTQGRETQYF.

The chain links TRBV9 to TRBJ2-5, with TRBD2 matching 11 bases. From germline, CDR1 is SGDLS and CDR2 YYNGEE. This CDR3 contains 14 residues. J lost 5 bases, V lost 3 bases, and 3 bases had no gene match. The CDR3 DNA reads as TGTGCCAGCAGCGGGGGACTAGCGGTGGAGACCCAGTACTTC. Amino acid sequence: CASSGGLAVETQYF.

V and J are TRBV4-1 and TRBJ2-1, with a tentative D call TRBD2 (6 bases). The CDR3 consists of 17 residues. V lost 0 bases, J lost 12 bases, and 24 bases lay in between. Germline-derived CDR1 and CDR2 are MGHRA and YSYEKL. Written as DNA, the CDR3 is TGCGCCAGCAGCCAAGATCCGTCAGGAGGGGTGGAAATCCGGCAGTTCTTC. This encodes CASSQDPSGGVEIRQFF.

The gene calls are TRBV4-1 and TRBJ2-3, with 12 nucleotides matching TRBD1. This CDR3 has 18 residues. The germline gives CDR1 MGHRA, CDR2 YSYEKL. The V segment lost 3 bases and the J segment 1 base; nucleotides outside the gene matches: 8. The CDR3 loop reads CASSQVPGTGGGTDTQYF. The CDR3 DNA is TGCGCCAGCAGCCAGGTTCCCGGGACAGGGGGCGGCACAGATACGCAGTATTTT.

This sequence joins TRBV6-2 or TRBV6-3 and TRBJ2-7; D is possibly TRBD1 (6 bases). Germline V gene sequence: CDR1 MNHEY, CDR2 SVGEGT. V was cut by 0 bases and J by 5 bases, with 14 bases left in between. This CDR3 region has 15 residues. In nucleotides, the CDR3 is TGTGCCAGCAGTTACTCGATGCAGGGGCACAACGAGCAGTACTTC. Translating gives CASSYSMQGHNEQYF.

CDR3 sequence reads: CASSVTGTGNYGYTF. CDR3 nucleotide sequence: TGTGCCAGCAGCGTAACCGGGACAGGGAACTATGGCTACACCTTC. The rearrangement uses TRBV5-5 and TRBJ1-2; 9 bases agree with TRBD1. The CDR3 is 15 amino acids. The germline V gene has CDR1 SGHKS and CDR2 YYEKEE (reference sequence). V lost 4 bases and J lost 2; bases outside the gene matches: 6.

V gene TRBV27 combines with J gene TRBJ2-3, with 13 bases matching TRBD2. Germline V gene sequence: CDR1 MNHEY, CDR2 SMNVEV (reference sequence). The CDR3 extends over 16 amino acids. The V segment lost 6 bases and the J segment 2 bases; nucleotides outside the gene matches: 5. This chain's CDR3 is CASSLGLAGHTDTQYF. As DNA, the CDR3 is TGTGCCAGCAGCCTGGGACTAGCGGGGCACACAGATACGCAGTATTTT.

J is TRBJ1-3 and V is TRBV30; D gene ambiguous. The germline V gene encodes CDR1 GTSNPN and CDR2 SVGIG (reference sequence). The CDR3 has 14 residues. The V gene lost 3 bases and the J gene lost 2 bases, with 11 bases spanning the gap. The CDR3 sequence is CAWSLRSTGNTIYF. CDR3 nucleotide sequence: TGTGCCTGGAGCCTACGGTCCACTGGAAACACCATATATTTT.